This TCR beta chain stems from a study of identical twins. Overall study findings and caveats: Insertions were reduced in abundant cord blood beta clonotypes but not in memory repertoires.

Germline V gene sequence: CDR1 LGHDT, CDR2 YNNKEL (reference sequence). After removal of 0 bases from V and 2 bases from J, the junction contained 2 bases not matched to a gene. CDR3 length equals 15 residues. Note on this clonotype: Its cognate antigen is unknown.

TCRdb reprocessed the 5' RACE reads with MiXCR, giving one entry per CDR3 protein. The data hold 640,000 or so distinct CDR3 sequences, with 6% to 6.5% observed a single time. This receptor was taken from a man aged 18-30 years in good health. The sample comprised naive T cells sorted from blood. The chain carries TRBV3-1 and TRBJ2-7, with 9 bases identical to TRBD2. The DNA for the CDR3 is TGTGCCAGCAGCCAAGATGGCGGGAGGGCCTACGAGCAGTACTTC. Translation gives CASSQDGGRAYEQYF.